This TCR beta chain was recorded in a study of CD4 T cells in relation to SARS-CoV-2 and coronaviruses. The CDR3 runs to 14 residues. The germline V gene encodes CDR1 LGHDT and CDR2 YNNKEL (reference sequence). V lost 4 bases to trimming and J lost 4 bases, with 14 bases between them. TCRdb's table, derived via immunoSEQ multiplex PCR, lists solely in-frame clones and lacks some. The data hold around 15,000 clones, with about 73% observed a single time. Unexposed donor CD4+ T cells date from about 2010-2019, before the COVID-19 pandemic. After roughly ten days of culture, CD4+ T cells were isolated. A note on this clone: Its specificity is not known.

The specimen sequenced was CD4+ T cells from PBMCs, cultured in vitro. The sequence derives from a human donor in good health. The gene calls are TRBV3-1 (or the pseudogene TRBV3-2) and TRBJ2-7; the D gene is possibly TRBD2 (6 bases). CDR3 amino acids: CASSRRGESYEQYF. The DNA for the CDR3 is TGTGCCAGCAGCCGGCGGGGAGAATCTTACGAGCAGTACTTC.